The source of this T cell receptor beta chain is a study of identical twins. TCRdb called the 5' RACE reads again in MiXCR, with one record for every CDR3 protein. The repertoire consists of some 1,700,000 distinct CDR3 sequences, with roughly a third occurring once and the leading ten covering more than 0.25%. Germline CDR1 is SGHAT and CDR2 is FQNNGV. This CDR3 region has 15 residues. The trim removed 5 bases at V and 3 bases at J, leaving 6 bases unmatched. The chain combines TRBV11-2 with TRBJ2-7, with 11 positions matching TRBD1. Sequencing was carried out using cord blood. The TCR was taken from a newborn girl in good health. The chain's CDR3 is CASSPRDRGFYEQYF. In DNA, the CDR3 is TGTGCCAGCAGCCCCCGGGACAGGGGGTTCTACGAGCAGTACTTC.